The sequence of this T cell receptor (beta chain) was determined in a study of T cells in Graves' hyperthyroidism and ophthalmopathy. General study points: The majority of expanded thyroid clonotypes above 0.001 also appeared in blood.

The CDR3 extends over 16 amino acids. Germline V lookup: CDR1 SGHRS, CDR2 YFSETQ. With 0 bases clipped from V and 0 bases from J, the junction kept 5 bases outside the gene matches. Patients were aged 18 to 65, had disease duration under 2 months, and had newly diagnosed hyperthyroidism. Exclusion criteria comprised uncontrolled infection, other autoimmune disease, pregnancy or lactation. Out of roughly 9.1 ml of fresh peripheral blood came the PBMCs. This clonotype came up many times. Its target is not known. Researchers took RNA transcripts and amplified the TCR beta CDR3 regions from them. Primed by the HTBI set, a first-round RT-PCR was run on the TCR CDR3. Each CDR3 protein is one row after TCRdb ran MiXCR on the multiplex PCR reads. The sample carries about 770,000 distinct CDR3 sequences, about 17% recorded once.

The sample was blood. This rearrangement joins TRBV5-1 to TRBJ1-2; 7 bases are shared with TRBD1. The sequence derives from a woman aged 45-65 years with Graves' hyperthyroidism that later progressed to Graves' ophthalmopathy. The CDR3 bases are TGCGCCAGCAGCTTGGGGGCGACAGGGTCTAACTATGGCTACACCTTC. Amino acids: CASSLGATGSNYGYTF.